One TCR beta chain is described in this entry. The clone's antigen remains unknown. No much larger clone exists at a distance of one base, and base qualities are not known. The data derive from a study of blood T cell repertoires in COVID-19 (dated by TCRdb to about 2020). A note on the overall study: The collaborator samples originated in the United States, Italy and Spain and spanned the acute and convalescent phases of COVID-19. The prospective study material was composed of cDNA or gDNA derived from T cells, B-cell-depleted T cells, or PBMCs. Deeply sampled blood TCRbeta repertoires from subjects exposed to, actively infected with, or recovered from COVID-19 were included in the dataset. The repertoires were released in a freely available public database meant as a resource for research on the immune response to SARS-CoV-2. Samples came from the ongoing ImmuneRACE study (first 160 participants) plus 1,254 subjects from 6 global collaborators. Nearly every sample came with metadata listing a de-identified subject ID, COVID-19 status, age in years and sex. Where available, HLA class I and class II types were obtained from metadata supplied by the sample provider rather than from assay-based typing. What the authors observed across the whole study: How much clinical and demographic metadata was included differed by source and by participant, and the metadata was provided uncurated.

Whole blood was collected in K2EDTA tubes by collaborating institutions according to the institutions' own protocols. Collaborator samples were shipped for TCRbeta analysis as frozen whole blood, isolated PBMCs, or DNA extracted from either sample type. The immunoSEQ Assay, a bias-controlled multiplex PCR, was used to amplify TCRbeta CDR3 regions from genomic DNA. In the authors' own workflow: The number of nucleated cells in each sample was estimated by amplification of reference gene primers within the assay. Sequence reads were collapsed and filtered to measure the absolute abundance of every unique TCRbeta CDR3 rearrangement. Productive Simpson clonality was computed per sample as the square root of Simpson's diversity index over productive rearrangements. TCRdb limited this immuneACCESS table to in-frame rearrangements with V and J called. A share of clones is missing; checked studies link under half to unresolved V genes, and the rest is unexplained. V and J calls and clone size follow that table, whereas D and trimming were derived from the DNA. Present in this sample are about 260,000 clones, around 84% of which were seen just once. The leading ten clones occupy under 5% of the sample.

The receptor's source is a man in his 60s with acute or convalescent COVID-19. Sequenced: peripheral blood.

The DNA is TGTGCCAGCAGCCAGCCCCGGGGTATTTTAAAGACCCAGTACTTC. Its product reads: CASSQPRGILKTQYF. The sequence is built from TRBV3-1 (or the pseudogene TRBV3-2) and TRBJ2-5, with TRBD2 perhaps the D gene, on 5 matching bases. The CDR3 holds 15 amino acids from the cysteine to the phenylalanine. Only the CDR3 region is kept as DNA, spanning 45 bases read in frame from base 1. Trimming takes 3 bases from V and 6 bases from J, and the germline ends sit 17 bases apart. CDR1 LGHDT and CDR2 YNNKEL are derived from the germline V gene (reference sequence).